This T cell receptor beta chain was documented in a study of post-analysis software for immune sequencing data. The overall study: Recorded disease courses covered relapsing-remitting, secondary progressive and progressive-relapsing multiple sclerosis. Some patients had no subtype annotation. The study's findings and limits: Among 5 or 6 TRBV segments more frequent in patients than controls were TRBV5-6, TRBV5-1 and TRBV20-1. The normalized Chao1 diversity of multiple sclerosis patients was significantly lower than that of controls. Strong co-clustering by F measure was seen for same-batch samples.

Each TCR beta cDNA library carried unique molecular identifiers. There were about 1 to 10 million T cells, and 510,000 or so cDNA molecules came from them. TCRdb processed the PCR reads anew with MiXCR; each CDR3 protein has one entry. Here the sample spans 250,000 to 300,000 distinct CDR3 sequences, approximately 34% being singletons. Note on this clonotype: No antigen is known for it.

CDR3 length equals 14 residues. The V end was cut by 5 bases, the J end by 4 bases, with 14 bases between. Germline lookup yields CDR1 SGHTA and CDR2 FQGNSA. This receptor was identified in a girl aged 5-17 years with multiple sclerosis. V gene TRBV7-2 combines with J gene TRBJ1-1; perhaps TRBD1 as D (5 bases). The sample comprised blood. Here the CDR3 DNA reads TGTGCCAGCAGCCCATCCCAGGGATCCACTGAAGCTTTCTTT. This encodes CASSPSQGSTEAFF.